These 24 T cell receptor beta chains came from one sample sequenced in a study of blood T cell repertoires in COVID-19. Sequencing used immunoSEQ multiplex PCR; TCRdb keeps in-frame clones, though not all of them. The table lists about 140,000 clones, roughly 79% of them singletons. Specimen: PBMCs or T cells enriched from blood (not recorded which). The receptors derive from a woman aged 45-65 years who had recovered from COVID-19.

In this sample, this clone turned up a few times. Here the CDR3 reads CASEGQGSTEAFF. DNA for the CDR3: TGTGCCAGCGAGGGACAGGGAAGCACTGAAGCTTTCTTT. This sequence joins TRBV27 and TRBJ1-1; 9 bases are shared with TRBD1. CDR3 length equals 13 residues. V was pared by 8 bases and J by 4 bases, with 5 bases of the junction left unmatched. Germline V gene data show CDR1 as MNHEY and CDR2 as SMNVEV (reference sequence).

The chain joins TRBV11-2 to TRBJ1-2, with a weak D call TRBD1 (6 bases). The germline V gene encodes CDR1 SGHAT and CDR2 FQNNGV. The CDR3 runs to 16 residues. The V end was cut by 2 bases, the J end by 6 bases, with 19 bases between. The CDR3 here is CASSLMWGPRRNGYTF. Here the CDR3 DNA reads TGTGCCAGCAGCTTAATGTGGGGGCCTAGGCGGAATGGCTACACCTTC. The whole variable domain, remainder taken from reference TRBV11-2 and TRBJ1-2, is EAGVAQSPRYKIIEKRQSVAFWCNPISGHATLYWYQQILGQGPKLLIQFQNNGVVDDSQLPKDRFSAERLKGVDSTLKIQPAKLEDSAVYLCASSLMWGPRRNGYTFGSGTRLTVV.

This clone was recorded once. The chain has TRBV23-1 and TRBJ1-1, with TRBD1 matching over 10 bases. TRBV23-1 is reported as an ORF; its role is uncertain. J gave up 5 bases and V 3 bases, and 12 bases lay outside the gene matches. The CDR3 consists of 17 residues. The CDR3 bases are TGCGCCAGCAGTCACCTTAGACAGGGGGCGCGGGAGACTGAAGCTTTCTTT. It translates to CASSHLRQGARETEAFF.

Here the CDR3 reads CASSLVQGSGNTIYF. The CDR3 DNA follows: TGTGCCAGCAGCTTAGTGCAGGGCTCTGGAAACACCATATATTTT. V is TRBV5-6 and J is TRBJ1-3, with D possibly being TRBD1 (5 bases). This CDR3 comprises 15 residues. CDR1 and CDR2 from the germline V gene are SGHDT and YYEEEE. Deletions cut 2 bases from V and 0 bases from J, with 9 bases between.

CDR3: CASSLDRGHGNTIYF. In DNA form, the CDR3 reads TGTGCCAGCAGCTTGGACAGGGGGCATGGAAACACCATATATTTT. This chain connects TRBV5-5 to TRBJ1-3; 9 bases line up with TRBD1. Germline CDR1 reads SGHKS; CDR2 reads YYEKEE (reference sequence). The CDR3 contains 15 residues. V shed 0 bases, J shed 3 bases, and the junction held 1 base outside the gene matches.

This clone was detected ten times or more. The chain employs TRBV20-1 and TRBJ2-7, with 7 nucleotides matching TRBD1. The germline V gene has CDR1 DFQATT and CDR2 SNEGSKA (reference sequence). This CDR3 comprises 11 residues. V lost 5 bases, J lost 5 bases, and 3 bases stayed unmatched. CDR3 in DNA: TGCAGTGCTCGACAGGGTGACGAGCAGTACTTC. Its translation: CSARQGDEQYF.

The chain carries TRBV5-1 and TRBJ1-1; a weak D match, TRBD1 (5 bases). This CDR3 is built from 16 residues. The germline V gene encodes CDR1 SGHRS and CDR2 YFSETQ. Between the trimmed V and J ends, which lost 4 bases and 1 base, there was a span of 17 bases. The CDR3 region has the DNA TGCGCCAGCAGCCCTGGGTCAGGGCTAACGAACACTGAAGCTTTCTTT. Translating gives CASSPGSGLTNTEAFF.

This clone was counted a few times. V gene TRBV16 combines with J gene TRBJ2-5; 7 bases match TRBD1. J lost 5 bases, V lost 4 bases, and 4 bases had no gene match. This CDR3 has 13 amino acids. Germline CDR1 KGHSY, CDR2 FQNENV. This chain's CDR3 is CASSRSDRETQYF. The CDR3 nucleotides read TGTGCCAGCAGCCGATCGGACAGGGAGACCCAGTACTTC.

J is TRBJ2-7 and V is TRBV3-1 (or the pseudogene TRBV3-2), with a tentative D call TRBD1 (5 bases). The CDR3 consists of 13 residues. Germline V gene data show CDR1 as LGHDT and CDR2 as YNNKEL (reference sequence). V lost 4 bases and J 2 bases, leaving 9 bases between the germline ends. The CDR3 DNA reads TGTGCCAGCAGCCGGGGCAGCACCTACGAGCAGTACTTC. Protein: CASSRGSTYEQYF.

This chain uses TRBV2 with TRBJ2-7, with 8 bases identical to TRBD1. The ends lost 6 bases at V and 6 bases at J; junction bases unmatched: 10. Germline V gene data show CDR1 as SNHLY and CDR2 as FYNNEI. The CDR3 consists of 14 residues. The CDR3, as DNA: TGTGCCAGCAGAACCGAGGGACAGGCAGCCGAGCAGTACTTC. As protein: CASRTEGQAAEQYF.

The gene calls are TRBV28 and TRBJ2-7; TRBD2 matches at 15 bases. The J segment lost 0 bases and the V segment lost 4 bases, leaving 13 bases of the junction unmatched. The germline gives CDR1 MDHEN, CDR2 SYDVKM. The CDR3 length is 20 residues. Here the CDR3 reads CASSSPWGTSGRIISYEQYF. CDR3 coding DNA: TGTGCCAGCAGTTCCCCATGGGGGACTAGCGGGAGGATCATCTCCTACGAGCAGTACTTC.

The chain is built from TRBV28 and TRBJ1-6, with unresolved D. There are 16 residues in the CDR3. The V gene's germline CDR1 is MDHEN and CDR2 SYDVKM. The V gene lost 3 bases and the J gene lost 4 bases, with 13 bases spanning the gap. In DNA form, the CDR3 reads TGTGCCAGCAGTTTCTTAGGGAGGGATTATAATTCACCCCTCCACTTT. Translated, it gives CASSFLGRDYNSPLHF.

This clone was observed a single time. The V call is TRBV14, the J call TRBJ2-3; D gene ambiguous. Germline lookup yields CDR1 SGHDN and CDR2 FVKESK. Trimming took 0 bases from V and 6 from J, leaving 13 bases between them. The CDR3 extends over 15 amino acids. The CDR3: CASSQDRVRLDTQYF. CDR3 nucleotide sequence: TGTGCCAGCAGCCAAGATCGGGTGAGATTGGATACGCAGTATTTT.

The rearrangement uses TRBV14 and TRBJ1-6; D remains ambiguous. Germline values: CDR1 SGHDN, CDR2 FVKESK. V lost 0 bases, J lost 10 bases, and 13 bases lay in between. CDR3 size: 15 residues. The CDR3 coding sequence is TGTGCCAGCAGCCAAGATAGAGGCGGAAGCTCACCCCTCCACTTT. Translating gives CASSQDRGGSSPLHF. Complete variable domain (other parts from reference TRBV14 and TRBJ1-6): EAGVTQFPSHSVIEKGQTVTLRCDPISGHDNLYWYRRVMGKEIKFLLHFVKESKQDESGMPNNRFLAERTGGTYSTLKVQPAELEDSGVYFCASSQDRGGSSPLHFGNGTRLTVT.

This chain joins TRBV5-1 and TRBJ1-5; maybe TRBD1 (5 bases). This CDR3 region has 15 residues. V lost 1 base and J 3 bases, leaving 11 bases between the germline ends. The germline CDR1 and CDR2 sequences are SGHRS and YFSETQ. CDR3 residues: CASSLQGTANQPQHF. Here the CDR3 DNA reads TGCGCCAGCAGCTTGCAGGGCACGGCCAATCAGCCCCAGCATTTT.

The chain is built from TRBV9 and TRBJ2-5, with 11 bases matching TRBD1. Germline V lookup: CDR1 SGDLS, CDR2 YYNGEE. The CDR3 is 15 residues long. Trimming took 0 bases from V and 4 from J; bases not matched to a gene: 2. CDR3 coding DNA: TGTGCCAGCAGCGTAGCCGGGACAGGGGGAGAGACCCAGTACTTC. Translated, it gives CASSVAGTGGETQYF. Drawing the rest from reference TRBV9 and TRBJ2-5, the complete variable domain is DSGVTQTPKHLITATGQRVTLRCSPRSGDLSVYWYQQSLDQGLQFLIQYYNGEERAKGNILERFSAQQFPDLHSELNLSSLELGDSALYFCASSVAGTGGETQYFGPGTRLLVL.

Only a few counts were recorded for this clone. The chain uses TRBV2 and TRBJ2-7, with D possibly matching TRBD2 (5 bases). This CDR3 region has 14 residues. Germline V gene data show CDR1 as SNHLY and CDR2 as FYNNEI. V dropped 3 bases and J dropped 4 bases, with 13 bases sitting between them. Here the CDR3 DNA reads TGTGCCAGCAGTGACCCACTCCGGAGGTACGAGCAGTACTTC. It translates to CASSDPLRRYEQYF. The variable domain in full, completed from reference TRBV2 and TRBJ2-7, reads EPEVTQTPSHQVTQMGQEVILRCVPISNHLYFYWYRQILGQKVEFLVSFYNNEISEKSEIFDDQFSVERPDGSNFTLKIRSTKLEDSAMYFCASSDPLRRYEQYFGPGTRLTVT.

This clone occurred once. The chain employs TRBV6-5 and TRBJ2-7; D is uncertain. Trimming shortened V by 5 bases and J by 0 bases, and 11 bases separated the two germline ends. Germline CDR1 reads MNHEY; CDR2 reads SVGAGI. This CDR3 spans 14 amino acids. The CDR3 loop reads CASSTPRSSYEQYF. The DNA of the CDR3 is TGTGCCAGCAGTACCCCGCGGAGCTCCTACGAGCAGTACTTC.

The J gene is TRBJ1-6, the V gene TRBV14; the match to TRBD1 covers 8 bases. J lost 8 bases, V lost 1 base, and 4 bases had no gene match. The CDR3 runs 15 residues. Germline V gene lookup returns CDR1 SGHDN and CDR2 FVKESK. For the CDR3, the DNA is TGTGCCAGCAGCCAAGTCCTGACAGGGGATTCACCCCTCCACTTT. This gives the protein CASSQVLTGDSPLHF.

This chain uses TRBV5-1 with TRBJ2-7, with TRBD1 as a possible D gene (6 bases). Trimming took off 0 bases at V and 2 bases at J, with 12 bases between the two ends. This CDR3 is built from 15 residues. The germline V gene has CDR1 SGHRS and CDR2 YFSETQ. CDR3 region: CASSLASGAPYEQYF. CDR3 DNA sequence: TGCGCCAGCAGCTTGGCGTCAGGGGCCCCCTACGAGCAGTACTTC.

The CDR3 protein is CASSLGLAGESDTQYF. For the CDR3, the DNA is TGTGCCAGCAGCTTGGGACTAGCGGGAGAATCGGATACGCAGTATTTT. This chain joins TRBV11-3 and TRBJ2-3, with TRBD2 matching over 14 bases. This CDR3 has 16 amino acids. Germline lookup yields CDR1 SGHNT and CDR2 YENEEA. V trimming: 3 bases; J trimming: 6 bases; junction bases outside the gene matches: 5.

This clone was seen once. In DNA form, the CDR3 reads TGTGCCAGCAGCGTAGGCGTGGGGGGGCGCCTGTCTGGCTACACCTTC. Its translation: CASSVGVGGRLSGYTF. This chain uses TRBV9 with TRBJ1-2; D is possibly TRBD1 (6 bases). The CDR3 consists of 16 residues. Per germline, CDR1 SGDLS and CDR2 YYNGEE. V was pared by 0 bases and J by 7 bases, with 19 bases between.

This chain uses TRBV30 with TRBJ1-5; D not resolved. The germline V gene has CDR1 GTSNPN and CDR2 SVGIG (reference sequence). Trimming removed 1 base from V and 4 bases from J, with 11 bases in between. This CDR3 comprises 14 residues. The CDR3 bases are TGTGCCTGGAGTGGTCCAAACCTAAATCAGCCCCAGCATTTT. Amino acids: CAWSGPNLNQPQHF.

This clone was counted only a few times. This chain connects TRBV29-1 to TRBJ1-2; 10 bases are shared with TRBD1. V gave up 6 bases and J gave up 4 bases; unmatched junction bases: 8. The CDR3 totals 14 residues. Germline V gene sequence: CDR1 SQVTM, CDR2 ANQGSEA. CDR3: CSVLTGGGGYGYTF. The CDR3 DNA reads TGCAGCGTATTGACAGGGGGCGGCGGCTATGGCTACACCTTC.